A selection of T cell receptor beta chains follows, all from one sample in a study of a mutant IDH1 vaccine in newly diagnosed glioma. Sequencing was performed with immunoSEQ multiplex PCR; in TCRdb, only in-frame clones are kept and a portion is missing. The data hold about 92,000 clones, with under 90% observed a single time. Here the sequenced sample was PBMCs, taken from a glioma patient treated with radiotherapy, temozolomide or both. These receptors all come from a woman aged 50 to 60 with glioma. The CDR3 runs from the conserved cysteine through the conserved F or W. Fields, in order: clone size, J gene, D gene, V gene, CDR3 DNA, CDR3 protein. D genes are given only for firm matches. The size entry is marked missing in some rows and otherwise reads once, few, many or a size class.

size: .; J: TRBJ1-1; D: .; V: TRBV5-1; DNA: TGCGCCAGCAGCTTGGGACAGGACACTGAAGCTTTCTTT; CDR3: CASSLGQDTEAFF
size: .; J: TRBJ1-5; D: .; V: TRBV27; DNA: TGTGCCAGCAGTTTAAACTCCGGGTCCCCTCATCAGCCCCAGCATTTT; CDR3: CASSLNSGSPHQPQHF
size: .; J: TRBJ2-7; D: TRBD2; V: TRBV2; DNA: TGTGCCAGTCTCCACCTGGACGGGGCGGGGGACGAGCAGTACTTC; CDR3: CASLHLDGAGDEQYF
size: .; J: TRBJ1-2; D: .; V: TRBV10-1; DNA: TGCGCCAGCAGTGAGTCGGCGGGGTATGGCTACACCTTC; CDR3: CASSESAGYGYTF
size: .; J: TRBJ1-1; D: TRBD1; V: TRBV6-1; DNA: TGTGCCAGCAGCGGACAGGGATTGAACACTGAAGCTTTCTTT; CDR3: CASSGQGLNTEAFF
size: once; J: TRBJ1-6; D: .; V: TRBV7-9; DNA: TGTGCCAGCAGCAATAATTCACCCCTCCACTTT; CDR3: CASSNNSPLHF
size: .; J: TRBJ1-6; D: TRBD1; V: TRBV6-5; DNA: TGTGCCAGCAGTTACTCGACAGGGGGGGGTTCACCCCTCCACTTT; CDR3: CASSYSTGGGSPLHF
size: .; J: TRBJ1-6; D: TRBD1; V: TRBV4-2; DNA: TGTGCCAGCAGCCAAGGACAGGGGGCAGGGTCACCCCTCCACTTT; CDR3: CASSQGQGAGSPLHF
size: .; J: TRBJ1-6; D: .; V: TRBV19; DNA: TGTGCCAGTAGTATAGATCGGCGAGTCGCGAATTCACCCCTCCACTTT; CDR3: CASSIDRRVANSPLHF
size: .; J: TRBJ2-7; D: .; V: TRBV6-1; DNA: TGTGCCAGCACCGAGGGCCACGAGCAGTACTTC; CDR3: CASTEGHEQYF
size: .; J: TRBJ1-1; D: .; V: TRBV5-1; DNA: TGCGCCAGCAGCTTGGAGGGGAACACTGAAGCTTTCTTT; CDR3: CASSLEGNTEAFF
size: .; J: TRBJ1-2; D: .; V: TRBV6-1; DNA: TGTGCCAGCAGTGGATGGGTGGGGCAGGGGTTCTATGGCTACACCTTC; CDR3: CASSGWVGQGFYGYTF
size: .; J: TRBJ2-2; D: .; V: TRBV7-9; DNA: TGTGCCAGCAGCGGTAACACCGGGGAGCTGTTTTTT; CDR3: CASSGNTGELFF
size: .; J: TRBJ1-4; D: .; V: TRBV5-1; DNA: TGCGCCAGCAGCGAGTGGGACTCTAATGAAAAACTGTTTTTT; CDR3: CASSEWDSNEKLFF
size: .; J: TRBJ2-3; D: TRBD2; V: TRBV10-1; DNA: TGCGCCAGCAGCTTGACTAGCGGGGGAACAGATACGCAGTATTTT; CDR3: CASSLTSGGTDTQYF
size: .; J: TRBJ1-1; D: .; V: TRBV29-1; DNA: TGCAGCGTGGGAGAGGGTCACACTGAAGCTTTCTTT; CDR3: CSVGEGHTEAFF
size: .; J: TRBJ1-6; D: .; V: TRBV6-5; DNA: TGTGCCAGCAGTTACTCCAGACATGTTAATTCACCCCTCCACTTT; CDR3: CASSYSRHVNSPLHF
size: few; J: TRBJ1-1; D: .; V: TRBV18; DNA: TGTGCCAGCTCACCACCTACCATCCAGAACACTGAAGCTTTCTTT; CDR3: CASSPPTIQNTEAFF
size: once; J: TRBJ2-7; D: TRBD1; V: TRBV29-1; DNA: TGCAGCGTTGTTGGACAGGGGAGCTACGAGCAGTACTTC; CDR3: CSVVGQGSYEQYF
size: .; J: TRBJ2-7; D: .; V: TRBV5-8; DNA: TGTGCCAGCAGCTTTAAGGGACTCCGCTCCTACGAGCAGTACTTC; CDR3: CASSFKGLRSYEQYF
size: .; J: TRBJ2-5; D: .; V: TRBV9; DNA: TGTGCCAGCAGCGTAGGGGACTCTGACTTAGGGGCCCAGTACTTC; CDR3: CASSVGDSDLGAQYF
size: .; J: TRBJ1-2; D: .; V: TRBV7-2; DNA: TGTGCCAGCAGCTTAGCAGGGTATGGCTACACCTTC; CDR3: CASSLAGYGYTF
size: .; J: TRBJ2-7; D: .; V: TRBV18; DNA: TGTGCCAGCTCACCAGTAGGCCCCAAGGCAGGCGAGCAGTACTTC; CDR3: CASSPVGPKAGEQYF
size: .; J: TRBJ2-5; D: .; V: TRBV7-2; DNA: TGTGCCAGCAGCTTAGCATTCAGGGAATTGCACTTC; CDR3: CASSLAFRELHF